This TCR beta chain comes out of a study of blood T cell repertoires in COVID-19. Overall study: PBMCs, B-cell-depleted T cells, or T cells were the source of the cDNA or gDNA that made up the material.

The germline CDR1 and CDR2 sequences are MNHEY and SVGAGI. The CDR3 covers 12 residues. Trimming removed 4 bases at V and 6 bases at J, with 9 bases between. Repertoires were generated with immunoSEQ multiplex PCR, while TCRdb's copy carries only in-frame clones and drops some. Of approximately 280,000 clones in the sample, around 90% were seen once. Sample: peripheral blood. The chain links TRBV6-5 to TRBJ1-2; D remains ambiguous. The clonotype originates from a man between 18 and 35 years old with active or convalescent COVID-19. The CDR3 nucleotides read TGTGCCAGCAGTTCCGGGAACAATGGCTACACCTTC. It codes for CASSSGNNGYTF.